This entry describes one TCR beta chain. The data belong to a study of shared clonotypes between healthy human individuals. The overall study: For every donor, three CD4 naive, three CD4 memory, two CD8 naive and one CD8 memory plates were used.

The study enrolled healthy HIV-negative adults without recent acute infections or vaccinations as donors. A CD45RA+ naive subset and a CD45RA-negative memory subset were split from CD4+ cells. Germline loops: CDR1 SNHLY, CDR2 FYNNEI. The CDR3 sequence is 13 residues long. Between the trimmed V and J ends, which lost 5 bases and 5 bases, there was a span of 10 bases. Using immunoSEQ multiplex PCR, the repertoire was profiled, and TCRdb retains in-frame clones only, with some absent. The table lists millions of clones, 80% to 95% of them singletons. This receptor was obtained from a man between 18 and 29 years old in good health. Some clones in this sample may be carry-over from other donors' samples. The sequenced sample was naive CD4+ T cells from PBMCs. The subset was: CD45RA+ positively selected. This chain uses TRBV2 with TRBJ2-1, with D perhaps matching TRBD1 or TRBD2 (5 bases each). The CDR3: CASSSGRHNEQFF. CDR3 nucleotides: TGTGCCAGCAGTTCGGGGCGCCACAATGAGCAGTTCTTC. Filled out from reference TRBV2 and TRBJ2-1, the complete variable domain reads EPEVTQTPSHQVTQMGQEVILRCVPISNHLYFYWYRQILGQKVEFLVSFYNNEISEKSEIFDDQFSVERPDGSNFTLKIRSTKLEDSAMYFCASSSGRHNEQFFGPGTRLTVL.